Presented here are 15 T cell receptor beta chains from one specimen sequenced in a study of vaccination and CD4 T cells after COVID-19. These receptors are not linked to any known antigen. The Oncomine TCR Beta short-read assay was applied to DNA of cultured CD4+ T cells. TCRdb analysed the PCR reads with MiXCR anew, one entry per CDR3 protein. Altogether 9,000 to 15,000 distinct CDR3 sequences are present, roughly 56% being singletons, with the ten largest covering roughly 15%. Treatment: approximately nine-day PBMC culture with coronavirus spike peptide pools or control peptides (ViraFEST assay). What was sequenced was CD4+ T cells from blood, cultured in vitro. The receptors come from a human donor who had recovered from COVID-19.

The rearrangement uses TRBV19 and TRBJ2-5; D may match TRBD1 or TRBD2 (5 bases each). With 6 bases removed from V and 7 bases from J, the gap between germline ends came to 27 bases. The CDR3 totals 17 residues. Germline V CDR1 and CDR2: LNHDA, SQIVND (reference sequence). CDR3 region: CASSQKVHPGPRRTQYF. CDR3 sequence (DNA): TGTGCCAGTAGCCAGAAAGTGCATCCGGGACCCCGGCGGACCCAGTACTTC.

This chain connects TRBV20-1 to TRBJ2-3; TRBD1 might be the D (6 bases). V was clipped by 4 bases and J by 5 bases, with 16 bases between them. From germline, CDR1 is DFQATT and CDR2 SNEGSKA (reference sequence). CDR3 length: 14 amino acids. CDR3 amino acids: CSATGDAPGDTQYF. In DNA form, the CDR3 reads TGCAGTGCTACAGGGGACGCCCCAGGAGATACGCAGTATTTT.

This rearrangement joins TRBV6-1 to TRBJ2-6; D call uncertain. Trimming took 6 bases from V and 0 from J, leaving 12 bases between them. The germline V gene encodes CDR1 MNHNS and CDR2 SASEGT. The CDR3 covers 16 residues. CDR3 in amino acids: CASSSTISSGANVLTF. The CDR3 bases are TGTGCCAGCAGCTCAACTATTTCCTCTGGGGCCAACGTCCTGACTTTC.

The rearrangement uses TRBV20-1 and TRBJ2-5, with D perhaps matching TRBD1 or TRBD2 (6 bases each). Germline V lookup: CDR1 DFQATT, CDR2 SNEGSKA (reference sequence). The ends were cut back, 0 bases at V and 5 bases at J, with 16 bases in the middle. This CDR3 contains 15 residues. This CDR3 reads CSARDEGGVGETQYF. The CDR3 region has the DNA TGCAGTGCTAGAGATGAGGGGGGCGTGGGGGAGACCCAGTACTTC.

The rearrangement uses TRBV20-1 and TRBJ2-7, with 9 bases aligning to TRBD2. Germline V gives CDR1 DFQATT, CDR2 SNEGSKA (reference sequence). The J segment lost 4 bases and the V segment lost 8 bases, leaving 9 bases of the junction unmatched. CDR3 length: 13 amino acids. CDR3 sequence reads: CSLDSGRVYEQYF. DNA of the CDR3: TGCAGTCTAGATAGCGGGAGAGTGTACGAGCAGTACTTC.

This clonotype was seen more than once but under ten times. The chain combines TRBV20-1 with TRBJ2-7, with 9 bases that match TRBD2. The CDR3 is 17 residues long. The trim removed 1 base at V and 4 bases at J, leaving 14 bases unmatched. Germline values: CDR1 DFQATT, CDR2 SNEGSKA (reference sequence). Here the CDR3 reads CSARGIGRLAGYYEQYF. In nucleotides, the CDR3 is TGCAGTGCTAGAGGAATAGGCAGGCTAGCGGGATATTACGAGCAGTACTTC.

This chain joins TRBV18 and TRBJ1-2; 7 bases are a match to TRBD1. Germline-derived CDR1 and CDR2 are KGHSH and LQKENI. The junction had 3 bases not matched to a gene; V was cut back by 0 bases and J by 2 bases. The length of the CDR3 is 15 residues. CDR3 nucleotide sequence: TGTGCCAGCTCACCACCTCCGGGACAGAACTATGGCTACACCTTC. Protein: CASSPPPGQNYGYTF.

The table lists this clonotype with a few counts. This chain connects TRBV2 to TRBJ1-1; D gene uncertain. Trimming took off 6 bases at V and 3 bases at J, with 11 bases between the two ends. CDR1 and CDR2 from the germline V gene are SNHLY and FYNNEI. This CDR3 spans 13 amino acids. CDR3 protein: CASSVGGYTEAFF. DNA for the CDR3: TGTGCCAGCAGCGTAGGTGGGTACACTGAAGCTTTCTTT.

The CDR3 is CASSYSPQGGTDTQYF. The CDR3 DNA reads TGTGCCAGCAGTTACTCCCCCCAGGGGGGGACAGATACGCAGTATTTT. The chain is built from TRBV6-5 and TRBJ2-3; D is perhaps TRBD1 or TRBD2 (7 bases each). The CDR3 sequence is 16 residues long. The V and J ends lost 0 bases and 3 bases respectively, with 13 bases between them. Germline V gives CDR1 MNHEY, CDR2 SVGAGI.

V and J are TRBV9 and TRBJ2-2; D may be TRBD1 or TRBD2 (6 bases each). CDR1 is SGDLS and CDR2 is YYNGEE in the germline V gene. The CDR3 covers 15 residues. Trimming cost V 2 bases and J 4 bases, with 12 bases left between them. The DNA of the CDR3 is TGTGCCAGCAGCGTTGGGGGGCGCAGCACCGGGGAGCTGTTTTTT. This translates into CASSVGGRSTGELFF.

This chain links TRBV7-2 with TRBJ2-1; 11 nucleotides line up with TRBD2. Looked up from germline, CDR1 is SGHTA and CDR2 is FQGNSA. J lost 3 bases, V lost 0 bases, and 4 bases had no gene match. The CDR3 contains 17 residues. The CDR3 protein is CASSLAGGTSGYNEQFF. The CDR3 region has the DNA TGTGCCAGCAGCTTAGCAGGGGGGACTAGCGGCTACAATGAGCAGTTCTTC.

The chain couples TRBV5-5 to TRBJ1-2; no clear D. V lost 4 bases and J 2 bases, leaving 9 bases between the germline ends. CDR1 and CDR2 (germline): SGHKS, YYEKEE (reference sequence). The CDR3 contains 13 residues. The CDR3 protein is CASSPGVNYGYTF. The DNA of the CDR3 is TGTGCCAGCAGCCCGGGAGTCAACTATGGCTACACCTTC.

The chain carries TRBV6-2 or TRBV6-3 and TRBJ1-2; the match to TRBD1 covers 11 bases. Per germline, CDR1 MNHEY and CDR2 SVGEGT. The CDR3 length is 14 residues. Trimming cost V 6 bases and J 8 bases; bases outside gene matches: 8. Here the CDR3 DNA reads TGTGCCAGCAGCCTACCGGGACAGGGGGAAGGCTACACCTTC. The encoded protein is CASSLPGQGEGYTF.

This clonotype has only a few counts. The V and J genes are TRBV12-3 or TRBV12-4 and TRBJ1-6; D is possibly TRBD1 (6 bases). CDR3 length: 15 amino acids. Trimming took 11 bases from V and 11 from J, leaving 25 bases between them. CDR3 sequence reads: CACQGSDRQQAPLHF. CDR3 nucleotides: TGTGCCTGCCAGGGGAGTGATCGACAACAGGCACCCCTCCACTTT.

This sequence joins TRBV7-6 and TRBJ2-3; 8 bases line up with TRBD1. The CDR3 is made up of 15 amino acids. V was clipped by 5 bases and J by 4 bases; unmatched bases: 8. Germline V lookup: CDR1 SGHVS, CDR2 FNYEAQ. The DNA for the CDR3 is TGTGCCAGCAGCCTCCGACAGGGGTATTCAGATACGCAGTATTTT. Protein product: CASSLRQGYSDTQYF.